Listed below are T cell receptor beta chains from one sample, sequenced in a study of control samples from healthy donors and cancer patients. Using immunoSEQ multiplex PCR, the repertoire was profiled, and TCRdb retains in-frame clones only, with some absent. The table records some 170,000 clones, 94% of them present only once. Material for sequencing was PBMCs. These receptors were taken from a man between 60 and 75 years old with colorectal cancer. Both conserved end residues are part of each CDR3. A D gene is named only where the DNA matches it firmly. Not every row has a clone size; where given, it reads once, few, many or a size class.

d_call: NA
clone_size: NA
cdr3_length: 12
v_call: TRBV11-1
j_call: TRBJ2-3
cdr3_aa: CASSQGIDTQYF

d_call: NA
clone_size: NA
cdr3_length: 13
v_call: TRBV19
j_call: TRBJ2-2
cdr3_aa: CASSKGNTGELFF

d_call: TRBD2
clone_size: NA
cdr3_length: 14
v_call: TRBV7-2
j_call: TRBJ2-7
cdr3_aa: CASSLGMGGDEQYF

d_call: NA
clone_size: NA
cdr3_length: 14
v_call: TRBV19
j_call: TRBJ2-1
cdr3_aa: CASNKGAPNNEQFF

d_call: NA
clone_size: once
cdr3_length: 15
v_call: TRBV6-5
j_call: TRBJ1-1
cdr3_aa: CASSYSTGRGTEAFF

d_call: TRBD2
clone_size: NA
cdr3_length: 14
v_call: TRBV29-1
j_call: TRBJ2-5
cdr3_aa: CSGLAGGRSETQYF

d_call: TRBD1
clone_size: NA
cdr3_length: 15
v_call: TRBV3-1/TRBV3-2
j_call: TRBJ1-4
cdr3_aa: CASSQGDRAGEKLFF

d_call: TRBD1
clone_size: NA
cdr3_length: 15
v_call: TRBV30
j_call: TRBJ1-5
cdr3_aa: CAWSVGTGGNQPQHF

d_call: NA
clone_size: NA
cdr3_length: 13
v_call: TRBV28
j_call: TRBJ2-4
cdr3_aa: CASRLGAKNIQYF

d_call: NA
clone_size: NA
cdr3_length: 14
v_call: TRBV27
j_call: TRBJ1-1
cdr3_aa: CASSSNRVNTEAFF

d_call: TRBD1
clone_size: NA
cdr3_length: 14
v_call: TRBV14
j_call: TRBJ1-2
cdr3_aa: CASSQVEGADGYTF

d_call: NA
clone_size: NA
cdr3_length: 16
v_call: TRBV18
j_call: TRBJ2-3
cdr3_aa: CASSPRVAKDTDTQYF

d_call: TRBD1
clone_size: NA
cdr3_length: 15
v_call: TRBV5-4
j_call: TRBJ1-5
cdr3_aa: CASSPGTGGNQPQHF

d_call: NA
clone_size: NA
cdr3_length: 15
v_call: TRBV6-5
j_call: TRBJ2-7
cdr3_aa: CASSYRAGGAYEQYF

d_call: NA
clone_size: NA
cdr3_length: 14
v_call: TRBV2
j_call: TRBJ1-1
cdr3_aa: CASSGGTVNTEAFF

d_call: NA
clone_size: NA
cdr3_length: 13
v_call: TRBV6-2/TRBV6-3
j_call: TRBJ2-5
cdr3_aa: CASSYGPPETQYF

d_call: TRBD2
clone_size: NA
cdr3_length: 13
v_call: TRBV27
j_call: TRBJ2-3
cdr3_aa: CASRAGNTDTQYF

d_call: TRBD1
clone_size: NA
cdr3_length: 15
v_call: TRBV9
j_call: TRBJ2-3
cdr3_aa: CASSPGQGAFDTQYF

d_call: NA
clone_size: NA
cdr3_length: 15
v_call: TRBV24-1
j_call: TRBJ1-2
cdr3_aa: CATSDSSPRDHGYTF

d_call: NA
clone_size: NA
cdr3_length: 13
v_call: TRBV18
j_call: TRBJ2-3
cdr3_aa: CASSPLVADTQYF

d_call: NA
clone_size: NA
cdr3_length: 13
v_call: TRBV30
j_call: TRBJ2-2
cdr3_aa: CAWSVMGTGELFF

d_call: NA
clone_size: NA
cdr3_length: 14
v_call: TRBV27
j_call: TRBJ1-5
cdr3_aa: CASSESVGNQPQHF

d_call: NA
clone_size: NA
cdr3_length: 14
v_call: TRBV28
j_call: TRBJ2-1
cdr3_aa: CASSFLTPASEQFF

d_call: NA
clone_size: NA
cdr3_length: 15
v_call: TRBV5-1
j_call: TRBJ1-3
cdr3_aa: CASSLGQSSGNTIYF

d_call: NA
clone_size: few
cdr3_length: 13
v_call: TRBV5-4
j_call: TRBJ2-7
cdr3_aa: CASSQQEGYEQYF

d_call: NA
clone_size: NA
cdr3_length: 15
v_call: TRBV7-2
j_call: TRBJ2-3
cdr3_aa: CASSLGDLGSDTQYF

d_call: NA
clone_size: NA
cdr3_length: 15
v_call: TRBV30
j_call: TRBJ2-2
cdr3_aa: CAWSRGAGLTGELFF

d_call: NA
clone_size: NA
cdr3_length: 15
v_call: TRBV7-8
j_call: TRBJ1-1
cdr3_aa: CASSPAFRDHTEAFF

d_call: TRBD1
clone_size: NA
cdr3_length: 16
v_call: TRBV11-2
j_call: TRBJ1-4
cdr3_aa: CASSFQQTGVNEKLFF

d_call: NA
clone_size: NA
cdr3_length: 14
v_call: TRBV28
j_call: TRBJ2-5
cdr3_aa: CASSLPRGVETQYF

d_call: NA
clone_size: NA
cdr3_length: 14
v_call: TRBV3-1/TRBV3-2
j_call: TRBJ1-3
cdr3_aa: CASRQTGLGNTIYF

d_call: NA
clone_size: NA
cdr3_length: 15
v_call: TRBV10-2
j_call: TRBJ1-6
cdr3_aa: CASSEGPSYNSPLHF

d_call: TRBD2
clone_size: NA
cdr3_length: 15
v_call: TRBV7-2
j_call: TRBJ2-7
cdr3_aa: CASSLGPSGAYEQYF

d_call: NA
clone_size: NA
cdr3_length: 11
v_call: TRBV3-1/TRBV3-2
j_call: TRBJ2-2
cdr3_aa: CASSRKGYVFF

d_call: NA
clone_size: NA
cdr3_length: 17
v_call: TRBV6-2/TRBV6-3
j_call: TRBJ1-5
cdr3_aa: CASSYWPPGVSNQPQHF

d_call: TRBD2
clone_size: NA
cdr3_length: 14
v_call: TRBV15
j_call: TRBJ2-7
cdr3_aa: CAIGAGGSSYEQYF

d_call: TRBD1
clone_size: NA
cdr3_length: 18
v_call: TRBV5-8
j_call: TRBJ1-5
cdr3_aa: CASSPSRDRGGSNQPQHF

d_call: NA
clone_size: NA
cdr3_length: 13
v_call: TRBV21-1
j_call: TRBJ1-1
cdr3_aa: CASSKVRQDEAFF

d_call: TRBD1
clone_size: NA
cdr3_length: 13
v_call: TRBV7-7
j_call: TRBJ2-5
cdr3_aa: CASPDRVQETQYF

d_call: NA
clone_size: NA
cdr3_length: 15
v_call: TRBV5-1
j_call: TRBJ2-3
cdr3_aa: CASSLAQGGLDTQYF

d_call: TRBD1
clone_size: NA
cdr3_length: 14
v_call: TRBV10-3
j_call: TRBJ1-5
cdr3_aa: CAISETGAGQPQHF

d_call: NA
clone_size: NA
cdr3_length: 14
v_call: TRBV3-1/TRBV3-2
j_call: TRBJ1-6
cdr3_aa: CASSVGSYNSPLHF

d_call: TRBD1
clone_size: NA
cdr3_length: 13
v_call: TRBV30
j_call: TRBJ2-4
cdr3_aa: CAWKGQDQNIQYF

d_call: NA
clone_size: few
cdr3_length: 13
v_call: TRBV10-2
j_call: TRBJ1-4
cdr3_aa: CASREGWYEKLFF

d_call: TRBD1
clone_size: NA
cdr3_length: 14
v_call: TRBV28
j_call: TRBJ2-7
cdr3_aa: CASMSDRVFYEQYF

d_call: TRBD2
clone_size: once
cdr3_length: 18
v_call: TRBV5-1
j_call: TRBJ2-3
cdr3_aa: CASSFGSSGGARLDTQYF

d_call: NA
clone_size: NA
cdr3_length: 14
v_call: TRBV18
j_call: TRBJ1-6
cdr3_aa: CASSDTPGSSPLHF

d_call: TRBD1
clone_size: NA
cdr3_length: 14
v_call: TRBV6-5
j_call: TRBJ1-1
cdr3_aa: CASRSGQGNTEAFF

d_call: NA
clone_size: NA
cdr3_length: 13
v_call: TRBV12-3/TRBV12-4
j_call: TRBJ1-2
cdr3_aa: CASSLSRVGGYTF

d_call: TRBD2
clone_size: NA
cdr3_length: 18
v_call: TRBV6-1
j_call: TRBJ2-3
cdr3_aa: CASSELAGASISTDTQYF

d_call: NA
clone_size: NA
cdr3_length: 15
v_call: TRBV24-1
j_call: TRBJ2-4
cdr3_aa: CATPPPPVAKNIQYF

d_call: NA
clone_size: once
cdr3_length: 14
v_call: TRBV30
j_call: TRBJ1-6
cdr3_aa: CAWRMYPGNSPLHF

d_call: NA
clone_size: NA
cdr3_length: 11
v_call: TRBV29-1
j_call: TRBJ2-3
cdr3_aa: CSAHSTDTQYF

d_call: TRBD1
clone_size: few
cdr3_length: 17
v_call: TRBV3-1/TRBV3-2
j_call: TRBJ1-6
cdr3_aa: CASSPGGVRSNNSPLHF

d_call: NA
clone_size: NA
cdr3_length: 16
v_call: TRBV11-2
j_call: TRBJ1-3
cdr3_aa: CASSLVRGPSGNTIYF

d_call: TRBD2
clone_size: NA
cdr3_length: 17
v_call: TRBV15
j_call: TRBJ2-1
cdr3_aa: CATSFRLAGSSYNEQFF

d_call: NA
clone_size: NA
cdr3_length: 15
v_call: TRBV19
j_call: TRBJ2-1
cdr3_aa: CATRTSTRSYNEQFF